A selection of T cell receptor beta chains follows, all from one sample in a study of cytomegalovirus exposure and HLA in healthy donors. Clones were sequenced by immunoSEQ multiplex PCR, and TCRdb holds only the in-frame ones, with some missing. The sample lists fewer than 200,000 clones; nearly 90% were seen once. The sequencing input was PBMCs. All receptors come from a young woman in good health and CMV-seropositive. The CDR3 runs from the conserved cysteine through the conserved F or W. Each record gives: clone size, J gene, D gene, V gene, CDR3 length, CDR3 DNA, CDR3 protein. The D gene is left open where the match is weak. The listing skips clone size in some rows; elsewhere it reads once, few, many or a size class.

- | TRBJ1-1 | TRBD1 | TRBV5-6 | 15 | TGTGCCAGCAGCTTTTTTTCAGGGGGTAACACTGAAGCTTTCTTT | CASSFFSGGNTEAFF
- | TRBJ2-1 | TRBD2 | TRBV6-5 | 16 | TGTGCCAGCAGTTCGGGACTAGCGGGATGGGCTGGTGAGCAGTTCTTC | CASSSGLAGWAGEQFF
once | TRBJ1-2 | - | TRBV7-2 | 15 | TGTGCCAGCAGCTTAGCCCCCGCGGGGAACTATGGCTACACCTTC | CASSLAPAGNYGYTF
- | TRBJ2-3 | TRBD2 | TRBV4-2 | 16 | TGTGCCAGCAGCCTGACGTTCGCGGGAGCTCTTGATACGCAGTATTTT | CASSLTFAGALDTQYF
- | TRBJ1-1 | - | TRBV27 | 15 | - | CASSLAGVWGEGSFF
- | TRBJ2-1 | TRBD1 | TRBV7-9 | 15 | TGTGCCAGCAGCCTTCAGGGGGTCACCTACAATGAGCAGTTCTTC | CASSLQGVTYNEQFF
- | TRBJ1-5 | - | TRBV28 | 11 | TGTGCCAGCAGTCAGTATCAGCCCCAGCATTTT | CASSQYQPQHF
- | TRBJ2-7 | TRBD1 | TRBV16 | 13 | TGTGCCAGCAGCTCTACAGGGGGCTTGGAGCAGTACTTC | CASSSTGGLEQYF
- | TRBJ1-1 | TRBD1 | TRBV7-9 | 16 | TGTGCCAGCAGCTCAGGACAGGCGGGAATGAACACTGAAGCTTTCTTT | CASSSGQAGMNTEAFF
- | TRBJ2-1 | TRBD2 | TRBV4-1 | 17 | TGCGCCAGCAGCCAAGAGACTAGCGGGAGTTCGCGGAATGAGCAGTTCTTC | CASSQETSGSSRNEQFF
- | TRBJ1-1 | - | TRBV5-6 | 13 | TGTGCCAGCAGCTTACCCAGGAACACTGAAGCTTTCTTT | CASSLPRNTEAFF
- | TRBJ2-3 | - | TRBV7-3 | 16 | TGTGCCAGCAGCGTACACCAACTAGGTGGACCCGGTACGCAGTATTTT | CASSVHQLGGPGTQYF
- | TRBJ2-1 | TRBD2 | TRBV5-6 | 14 | TGTGCCAGCAGCTCTAAAGCGGGAGCCTATGAGCAGTTCTTC | CASSSKAGAYEQFF
once | TRBJ1-2 | - | TRBV4-1 | 17 | TGCGCCAGCAGTCCGAATCGGGACACGCTAGGCGTTTGGGGCTACACCTTC | CASSPNRDTLGVWGYTF
- | TRBJ1-1 | TRBD1 | TRBV28 | 16 | TGTGCCAGCAGGGGGGACAGGGGGTTGGCGAACACTGAAGCTTTCTTT | CASRGDRGLANTEAFF
- | TRBJ1-2 | - | TRBV4-3 | 14 | TGCGCCAGCAGCTGGGACGGGGGGCCCTATGGCTACACCTTC | CASSWDGGPYGYTF
- | TRBJ2-3 | TRBD2 | TRBV19 | 14 | TGTGCCAGTACGGGAATGCGGGAGGCAGATACGCAGTATTTT | CASTGMREADTQYF
once | TRBJ2-7 | - | TRBV5-1 | 15 | TGCGCCAGCAGGGACGGAGGGGATTCAACCTACGAGCAGTACTTC | CASRDGGDSTYEQYF
- | TRBJ1-4 | - | TRBV28 | 13 | TGTGCCAGCAGCTCAGGGATTGGTGAAAAACTGTTTTTT | CASSSGIGEKLFF
- | TRBJ2-1 | - | TRBV27 | 13 | TGTGCCAGCAGCCCACAGGGCAGGAATGAGCAGTTCTTC | CASSPQGRNEQFF
many | TRBJ2-3 | TRBD2 | TRBV7-3 | 15 | TGTGCCAGCAGCCAAGGACTAGCGGGCACAGATACGCAGTATTTT | CASSQGLAGTDTQYF
- | TRBJ1-2 | - | TRBV13 | 13 | TGTGCCAGCAGCTTAGTGGGCGTGGGTGGCTACACCTTC | CASSLVGVGGYTF
- | TRBJ2-1 | TRBD1 | TRBV7-6 | 15 | TGTGCCAGCAGCCCACCAGGACAGGTCTTCAATGAGCAGTTCTTC | CASSPPGQVFNEQFF
- | TRBJ2-5 | - | TRBV7-3 | 16 | TGTGCCAGCAGCTTGGGGAGAGGGGGAGCGCAAGAGACCCAGTACTTC | CASSLGRGGAQETQYF
- | TRBJ2-1 | TRBD2 | TRBV7-9 | 14 | TGTGCCAGCAGCTTAAGCGGGAGAATAAATGAGCAGTTCTTC | CASSLSGRINEQFF
- | TRBJ2-7 | - | TRBV9 | 13 | TGTGCCAGCAGCGTCTTTAGCAACCACGAGCAGTACTTC | CASSVFSNHEQYF
- | TRBJ2-7 | TRBD1 | TRBV18 | 15 | TGTGCCAGCTCACCACCGACAGGGGACCCCTACGAGCAGTACTTC | CASSPPTGDPYEQYF
- | TRBJ1-4 | - | TRBV28 | 14 | TGTGCCAGCAGAACCCGCAGGGATCAGGAAAAACTGTTTTTT | CASRTRRDQEKLFF
once | TRBJ1-2 | - | TRBV5-6 | 15 | TGTGCCAGCAGCTTGGCCTCGGGTCCGGGTTCTGGCTACACCTTC | CASSLASGPGSGYTF
- | TRBJ2-5 | - | TRBV5-8 | 14 | TGTGCCAGCAGCTTGGGGCAGATTAAAGAGACCCAGTACTTC | CASSLGQIKETQYF
- | TRBJ2-1 | - | TRBV27 | 13 | TGTGCCAGCAGCCCACAGGGAGGGACTGAGCAGTTCTTC | CASSPQGGTEQFF
- | TRBJ1-2 | - | TRBV6-1 | 15 | TGTGCCAGCACCGAAGCCATCGGGACACGAGTCGGCTACACCTTC | CASTEAIGTRVGYTF
- | TRBJ2-3 | TRBD2 | TRBV29-1 | 16 | TGCAGCGTTGGGACTAGCGGGCCCTCTAGCACAGATACGCAGTATTTT | CSVGTSGPSSTDTQYF
once | TRBJ2-1 | TRBD2 | TRBV27 | 18 | TGTGCCAGCAGTTTAATTGGGACTAGCGGGGAGCGCCACAATGAGCAGTTCTTC | CASSLIGTSGERHNEQFF
few | TRBJ2-7 | TRBD2 | TRBV11-2 | 16 | TGTGCCAGCAGCTTACTCGGTGCGGGAGGCACCTACGAGCAGTACTTC | CASSLLGAGGTYEQYF
- | TRBJ2-2 | TRBD2 | TRBV30 | 15 | TGTGCCTGGAGCCTAGCGGGGGGGAACACCGGGGAGCTGTTTTTT | CAWSLAGGNTGELFF
once | TRBJ1-5 | - | TRBV19 | 12 | TGTGCCAGTACCCCAGGAGGTCAGCCCCAGCATTTT | CASTPGGQPQHF
- | TRBJ2-2 | - | TRBV7-2 | 18 | TGTGCCAGCAGCTTAAGGGGGGGACCCGGGAGGAACACCGGGGAGCTGTTTTTT | CASSLRGGPGRNTGELFF
- | TRBJ2-1 | - | TRBV27 | 18 | TGTGCCAGCAGTTCACAACAGCGCCCGGGCCAGGGGTACAATGAGCAGTTCTTC | CASSSQQRPGQGYNEQFF
- | TRBJ2-2 | - | TRBV5-1 | 17 | TGCGCCAGCAGCTCAAACCGGGACACAAAGAACACCGGGGAGCTGTTTTTT | CASSSNRDTKNTGELFF
- | TRBJ2-5 | - | TRBV7-9 | 13 | TGTGCCAGCAGCTTAAGGGGAAAAGAGACCCAGTACTTC | CASSLRGKETQYF
once | TRBJ2-1 | TRBD2 | TRBV19 | 16 | TGTGCCAGTAGTATATGGTCTAGCGGGAGTATCAATGAGCAGTTCTTC | CASSIWSSGSINEQFF
- | TRBJ2-7 | TRBD2 | TRBV4-1 | 15 | TGCGCCAGCAGCCACTCAGGACTAGCGGGATACGAGCAGTACTTC | CASSHSGLAGYEQYF
once | TRBJ2-1 | TRBD2 | TRBV27 | 15 | TGTGCCAGCAGTTCCCCCACAGCGGGGAACCATGAGCAGTTCTTC | CASSSPTAGNHEQFF
- | TRBJ2-7 | TRBD2 | TRBV18 | 14 | TGTGCCAGCTCACCCACAGCGGGAGCTTACGAGCAGTACTTC | CASSPTAGAYEQYF
- | TRBJ2-7 | TRBD1 | TRBV27 | 14 | TGTGCCAGCAGTAACAGACAGGGGGCATACGAGCAGTACTTC | CASSNRQGAYEQYF
- | TRBJ2-1 | TRBD1 | TRBV5-4 | 16 | TGTGCCAGCAGCTTAGATACAGGGGGGACCTACAATGAGCAGTTCTTC | CASSLDTGGTYNEQFF
once | TRBJ2-3 | - | TRBV9 | 14 | TGTGCCAGCAGCGGACTAGTCCCCACAGATACGCAGTATTTT | CASSGLVPTDTQYF
- | TRBJ1-5 | TRBD1 | TRBV28 | 13 | TGTGCCAGCAGGCCAGGGCGGGACAGGCCCCAGCATTTT | CASRPGRDRPQHF
- | TRBJ2-7 | TRBD1 | TRBV5-6 | 15 | TGTGCCAGCAGCTTGGCCGGGACAGGGTTGTACGAGCAGTACTTC | CASSLAGTGLYEQYF